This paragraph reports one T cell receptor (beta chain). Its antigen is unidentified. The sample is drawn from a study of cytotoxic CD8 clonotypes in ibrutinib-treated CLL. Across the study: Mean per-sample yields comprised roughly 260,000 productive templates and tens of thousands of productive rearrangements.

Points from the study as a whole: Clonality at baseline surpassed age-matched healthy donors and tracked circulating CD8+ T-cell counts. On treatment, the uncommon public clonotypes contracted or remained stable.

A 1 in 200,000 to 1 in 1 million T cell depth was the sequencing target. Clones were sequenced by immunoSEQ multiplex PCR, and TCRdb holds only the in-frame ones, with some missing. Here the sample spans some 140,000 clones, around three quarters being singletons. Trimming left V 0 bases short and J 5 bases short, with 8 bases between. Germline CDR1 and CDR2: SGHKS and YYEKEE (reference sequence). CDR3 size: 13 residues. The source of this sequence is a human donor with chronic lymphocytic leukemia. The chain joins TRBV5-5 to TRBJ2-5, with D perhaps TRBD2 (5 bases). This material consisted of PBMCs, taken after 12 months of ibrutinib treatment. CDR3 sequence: CASSLGGEETQYF. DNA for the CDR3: TGTGCCAGCAGCTTGGGTGGGGAGGAGACCCAGTACTTC.